The clone carrying this TCR beta chain was found many times. As yet, its antigen is unknown. MiXCR was run by TCRdb on the 5' RACE reads, yielding one entry per CDR3 protein. The table has about 23,000 distinct CDR3 sequences, around 3.2% seen once; the top ten hold 29%. Documented time point: sample taken at primary tumor resection. Whole RNA obtained from tumor, nontumor lung or frozen PBMC underwent sequencing without sorting. This record belongs to a study of spatial heterogeneity in lung cancer. Broader study findings: The appearance of ubiquitous expanded tumor TCRs in blood was greater at resection than follow-up.

The CDR3 is 15 amino acids. Looked up from germline, CDR1 is SGDLS and CDR2 is YYNGEE. Trimming stripped 0 bases from V and 5 bases from J, with 12 bases between. The TCR sequence derives from a female donor with early-stage non-small cell lung cancer. V usage is TRBV9 and J usage is TRBJ1-5; D uncertain. Sequencing was performed on PBMCs, taken at surgery. The CDR3 reads CASSVGSGEYQPQHF. CDR3 sequence (DNA): TGTGCCAGCAGCGTAGGTTCCGGGGAGTATCAGCCCCAGCATTTT.